This TCR beta chain was observed in a study of shared clonotypes between healthy human individuals. As for the study in general: Researchers assigned three CD4 naive, three CD4 memory, two CD8 naive and one CD8 memory plate to each donor.

Original methodology: Filtering differed for immunoSEQ, which gave only junction sequences without quality scores. The table came from immunoSEQ multiplex PCR; TCRdb's copy has only in-frame clones and leaves some out. V and J calls and clone size follow that table, whereas D and trimming were derived from the DNA. The table lists about 120,000 clones, about 63% of them singletons. From germline, CDR1 is SGHDT and CDR2 YYEEEE. V dropped 3 bases and J dropped 11; count of bases not matched to a gene: 19. This CDR3 is 17 amino acids long. The rearrangement joins TRBV5-6 to TRBJ2-3; 9 nucleotides align to TRBD2. Sequenced material: memory CD8+ T cells sorted from blood. Noted subset: CD45RO+ cells pooled with CCR7-negative TemRA cells. The source of this sequence is a woman in her twenties or thirties in good health. CDR3 sequence reads: CASSWAGAGGPLKGQYF. DNA for the CDR3: TGTGCCAGCAGCTGGGCGGGAGCGGGAGGCCCCCTCAAGGGGCAGTATTTT.